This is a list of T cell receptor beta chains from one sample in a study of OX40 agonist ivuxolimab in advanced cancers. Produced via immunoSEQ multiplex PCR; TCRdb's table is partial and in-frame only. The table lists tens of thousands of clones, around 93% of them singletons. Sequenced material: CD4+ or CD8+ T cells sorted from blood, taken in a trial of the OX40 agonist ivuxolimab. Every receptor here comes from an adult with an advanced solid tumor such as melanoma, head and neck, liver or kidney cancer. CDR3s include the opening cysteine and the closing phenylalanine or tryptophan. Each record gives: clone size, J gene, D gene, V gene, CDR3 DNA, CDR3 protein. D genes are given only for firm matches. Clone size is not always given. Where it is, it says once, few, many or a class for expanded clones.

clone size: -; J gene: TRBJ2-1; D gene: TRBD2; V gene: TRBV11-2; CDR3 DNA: TGTGCCAGCAGCACCTTAGCGGGAGATTCTACTGAGCAGTTCTTC; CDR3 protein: CASSTLAGDSTEQFF
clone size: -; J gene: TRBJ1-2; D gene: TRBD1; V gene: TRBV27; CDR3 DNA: TGTGCCACCAAATCCGGGACAGGGTATGGCTACACCTTC; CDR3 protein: CATKSGTGYGYTF
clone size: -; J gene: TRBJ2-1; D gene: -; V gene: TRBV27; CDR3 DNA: TGTGCCAGCAGCTCCCTCCCAGGACCCTACAATGAGCAGTTCTTC; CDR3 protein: CASSSLPGPYNEQFF
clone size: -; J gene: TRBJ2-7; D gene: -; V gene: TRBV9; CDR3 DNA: TGTGCCAGCAGCGTAGATGGAGGAGAGCAGTACTTC; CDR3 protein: CASSVDGGEQYF
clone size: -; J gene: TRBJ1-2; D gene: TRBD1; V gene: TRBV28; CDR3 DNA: TGTGCCAGCAGTTTATCCCGCCACAGGGGGCGCGCTATCTATGGCTACACCTTC; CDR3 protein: CASSLSRHRGRAIYGYTF
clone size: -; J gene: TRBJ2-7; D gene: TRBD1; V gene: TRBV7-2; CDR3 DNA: TGTGCCAGCAGCCTACCTGGGACAGGGAAGTACTTC; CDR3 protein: CASSLPGTGKYF
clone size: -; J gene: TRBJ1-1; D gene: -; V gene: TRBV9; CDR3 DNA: TGTGCCAGCAGCGTCGGGGGGCGCACTGAAGCTTTCTTT; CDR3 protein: CASSVGGRTEAFF
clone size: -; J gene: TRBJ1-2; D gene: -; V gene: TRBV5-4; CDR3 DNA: TGTGCCAGCAGCTTGACAGGCTATGGCTACACCTTC; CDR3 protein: CASSLTGYGYTF
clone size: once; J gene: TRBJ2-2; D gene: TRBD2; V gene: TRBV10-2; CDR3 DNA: TGCGCCAGCAGGGGGACTAGGGAGAACACCGGGGAGCTGTTTTTT; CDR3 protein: CASRGTRENTGELFF
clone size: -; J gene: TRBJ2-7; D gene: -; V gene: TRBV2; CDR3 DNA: TGTGCCAGCAAGGACAACTACGAGCAGTACTTC; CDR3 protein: CASKDNYEQYF
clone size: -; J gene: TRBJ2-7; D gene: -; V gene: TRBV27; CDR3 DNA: TGTGCCAGCAGTTCCATGTCGTACGAGCAGTACTTC; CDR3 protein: CASSSMSYEQYF
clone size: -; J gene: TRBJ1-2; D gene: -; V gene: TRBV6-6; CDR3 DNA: TGTGCCAGCAGTTATGTCAAAAACTATGGCTACACCTTC; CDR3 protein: CASSYVKNYGYTF